A single sample gave rise to the 4 T cell receptor beta chains below, sequenced in a study of human T cells and chemical hapten exposure. MiXCR, applied by TCRdb to the RACE reads, yields one record per CDR3 protein. The table has hundreds of thousands of distinct CDR3 sequences, about 6% seen once. Time point reported: patch test 2, 6 weeks after DPC sensitization. Treatment indicated: therapeutic diphenylcyclopropenone sensitization with weekly scalp DPC. The input for sequencing was whole blood, taken in connection with sensitization to the hapten diphenylcyclopropenone (DPC). These receptors originate from a woman between 18 and 29 years old with alopecia areata. Some clones in this sample may be carry-over from other donors' samples.

The rearrangement uses TRBV29-1 and TRBJ2-1, with a weak D call TRBD2 (6 bases). This CDR3 contains 14 residues. Trimming pared 8 bases from V and 10 bases from J, leaving 24 bases between. Germline V gene sequence: CDR1 SQVTM, CDR2 ANQGSEA. The CDR3, as DNA: TGCAGCATTCTCGCGGGGCCCGTTCTTGGGGAGCAGTTCTTC. Protein: CSILAGPVLGEQFF.

The chain links TRBV27 to TRBJ1-6, with 7 bases lining up with TRBD1. CDR1 and CDR2 from the germline V gene are MNHEY and SMNVEV (reference sequence). The CDR3 covers 16 residues. Germline trimming cut 3 bases from V and 6 bases from J; bases unmatched to any gene: 8. This chain's CDR3 is CASSLDGTVINSPLHF. The DNA for the CDR3 is TGTGCCAGCAGTTTGGATGGGACAGTAATTAATTCACCCCTCCACTTT.

This clonotype has at least ten counts. The chain uses TRBV10-3 and TRBJ1-1; D perhaps matches TRBD1 (5 bases). Germline values: CDR1 ENHRY, CDR2 SYGVKD. The CDR3 covers 13 residues. Deletions cut 4 bases from V and 8 bases from J, with 14 bases between. The CDR3 region is CAISAPGLTEAFF. The CDR3 nucleotides are TGTGCCATCAGTGCCCCGGGGCTTACCGAAGCTTTCTTT.

This clonotype occurred a few times. The chain carries TRBV25-1 and TRBJ1-2; D gene unclear. Trimming took off 2 bases at V and 5 bases at J, with 6 bases between the two ends. The CDR3 is 12 amino acids. Germline values: CDR1 MGHDK, CDR2 SYGVNS. The CDR3 reads CASSEQAYGYTF. The CDR3 nucleotides read TGTGCCAGCAGTGAACAGGCTTATGGCTACACCTTC.